This entry describes one T cell receptor beta chain. The target antigen is unknown. The sample originates from a study of shared clonotypes between healthy human individuals. On the study more broadly: The donors, two women and three men, were aged 18 to 49. The study's findings and limits: There were few donors, and this limited the genetic and exposure-history diversity represented.

Donors were Caucasian adults residing in Nashville, Tennessee, USA. The authors' processing: Owing to the provision of junction-only sequences devoid of quality scores by immunoSEQ, filtering differed. Method: immunoSEQ multiplex PCR; TCRdb's copy keeps in-frame clones and lacks some. The D gene and trimming were derived from the DNA, and the V and J assignments and clone size from that table. The data contain millions of clones, roughly 94% of them singletons. There are 14 residues in the CDR3. CDR1 ENHRY and CDR2 SYGVKD come from the germline V gene. Trimming shortened V by 0 bases and J by 10 bases, and 13 bases separated the two germline ends.

The receptor's source is a man aged 18 to 30 in good health. Sample: naive CD4+ T cells sorted from blood. Subset described: CD45RA+ positively selected. The chain joins TRBV10-3 to TRBJ2-1; possibly TRBD2 for D (5 bases). The CDR3 sequence is CAISESVGEGEQFF. The CDR3 nucleotides read TGTGCCATCAGTGAGTCTGTCGGGGAAGGAGAGCAGTTCTTC.